This T cell receptor beta chain appears in the sequencing data of a study of shared clonotypes between healthy human individuals. From germline, CDR1 is MDHEN and CDR2 SYDVKM. The V gene lost 7 bases and the J gene lost 0 bases, with 13 bases spanning the gap. This CDR3 has 15 residues. Sequenced by immunoSEQ multiplex PCR; TCRdb stores in-frame clones only, minus some. This sample has hundreds of thousands of clones, with almost 97% found just once. Sequencing input: naive CD4+ T cells sorted from blood. Specified subset: CD45RA+ positively selected. This receptor was identified in a woman under 40 in good health. The chain uses TRBV28 and TRBJ1-5; D uncertain. Here the CDR3 DNA reads TGTGCCAGCACGTGGGTGTCTGGTAGCAATCAGCCCCAGCATTTT. Translation gives CASTWVSGSNQPQHF.